These T cell receptor beta chains were read from a single sample in a study of T cell repertoires in chronic hepatitis B. Sequencing used immunoSEQ multiplex PCR; TCRdb keeps in-frame clones, though not all of them. The sample includes some 220 clones, approximately 80% of them seen just once. Sequenced sample: HBV core (core169) epitope-specific CD8+ T cells from PBMCs. These receptors came from a human donor with chronic hepatitis B virus infection. Both conserved end residues are part of each CDR3. D genes are given only for firm matches. Rows give clone size only sometimes, using once, few, many, or a class for an expanded clone.

J gene,D gene,clone size,V gene,CDR3 protein,CDR3 DNA
TRBJ2-7,-,once,TRBV5-4,CASRVGAPGGSEQYF,TGTGCCAGCAGAGTGGGGGCGCCCGGTGGTAGCGAGCAGTACTTC
TRBJ2-7,-,-,TRBV15,CATSRSLTAYEQYF,TGTGCCACCAGCAGATCCTTGACAGCCTACGAGCAGTACTTC
TRBJ2-7,TRBD2,-,TRBV30,CAWSVAGGSEQYF,TGTGCCTGGAGTGTAGCGGGAGGTTCCGAGCAGTACTTC
TRBJ2-1,-,-,TRBV7-9,CASSYQHNEQFF,TGTGCCAGCAGCTACCAGCACAATGAGCAGTTCTTC
TRBJ2-1,TRBD1,-,TRBV11-2,CASSLAGQGAEISYNEQFF,TGTGCCAGCAGCTTAGCGGGACAGGGGGCTGAGATCTCCTACAATGAGCAGTTCTTC
TRBJ1-6,-,once,TRBV2,CASSPGVQEWSPLHF,TGTGCCAGCAGTCCCGGGGTACAAGAATGGTCACCCCTCCACTTT
TRBJ2-4,-,-,TRBV5-1,CASSFATPKNIQYF,TGCGCCAGCAGCTTCGCCACTCCCAAAAACATTCAGTACTTC
TRBJ1-5,-,few,TRBV28,CASIKGGVGNQPQHF,TGTGCCAGCATCAAGGGGGGGGTAGGCAATCAGCCCCAGCATTTT
TRBJ2-1,TRBD1,-,TRBV11-2,CASSLEGQGIYNEQFF,TGTGCCAGCAGCTTAGAGGGACAGGGCATATACAATGAGCAGTTCTTC
TRBJ2-1,-,-,TRBV30,CAWSVSDNEQFF,TGTGCCTGGAGTGTTTCAGACAATGAGCAGTTCTTC
TRBJ1-6,-,-,TRBV11-3,CASSFPHIPYNSPLHF,TGTGCCAGCAGCTTTCCCCATATCCCCTATAATTCACCCCTCCACTTT
TRBJ2-7,-,-,TRBV11-1,CASSANLKGRREQYF,TGTGCCAGCAGCGCCAATTTGAAGGGTCGTAGGGAGCAGTACTTC
TRBJ2-1,TRBD2,few,TRBV7-9,CASSQEGGFYNEQFF,TGTGCCAGCAGCCAAGAGGGAGGGTTCTACAATGAGCAGTTCTTC
TRBJ2-2,-,-,TRBV28,CASRPATTGELFF,TGTGCCAGCAGGCCCGCCACCACCGGGGAGCTGTTTTTT
TRBJ2-7,-,-,TRBV28,CASSQVYGRSYEQYF,TGTGCCAGCAGTCAAGTTTATGGGCGGAGTTACGAGCAGTACTTC
TRBJ2-7,-,-,TRBV7-2,CASSSPRDNLYEQYF,TGTGCCAGCAGCTCCCCACGTGACAACCTCTACGAGCAGTACTTC
TRBJ2-2,-,-,TRBV30,CTAVQENTGELFF,TGTACCGCTGTCCAGGAGAACACCGGGGAGCTGTTTTTT
TRBJ1-6,-,few,TRBV9,CASSGGGAPLHF,TGTGCCAGCAGCGGGGGGGGAGCCCCCCTCCACTTT
TRBJ2-7,-,few,TRBV7-9,CASSSDYYEQYF,TGTGCCAGCAGCTCGGACTACTACGAGCAGTACTTC
TRBJ1-1,-,-,TRBV11-1,CASSPRGNTEAFF,TGTGCCAGCAGCCCGCGGGGGAACACTGAAGCTTTCTTT
TRBJ2-4,TRBD1,-,TRBV4-1,CASSLNRGRVIQYF,TGCGCCAGCAGCCTAAACAGGGGTAGGGTCATTCAGTACTTC
TRBJ1-1,TRBD1,-,TRBV30,CAWDGQESVGTEAFF,TGTGCCTGGGATGGACAGGAGTCAGTAGGCACTGAAGCTTTCTTT
TRBJ1-1,-,-,TRBV4-2,CASSQELGGTEAFF,TGTGCCAGCAGCCAAGAGCTGGGAGGCACTGAAGCTTTCTTT
TRBJ1-1,-,-,TRBV30,CAWSQGQNTEAFF,TGTGCCTGGAGCCAAGGACAGAACACTGAAGCTTTCTTT
TRBJ1-1,-,-,TRBV6-1,CASSERWGLNTEAFF,TGTGCCAGCAGTGAGAGGTGGGGCTTGAACACTGAAGCTTTCTTT